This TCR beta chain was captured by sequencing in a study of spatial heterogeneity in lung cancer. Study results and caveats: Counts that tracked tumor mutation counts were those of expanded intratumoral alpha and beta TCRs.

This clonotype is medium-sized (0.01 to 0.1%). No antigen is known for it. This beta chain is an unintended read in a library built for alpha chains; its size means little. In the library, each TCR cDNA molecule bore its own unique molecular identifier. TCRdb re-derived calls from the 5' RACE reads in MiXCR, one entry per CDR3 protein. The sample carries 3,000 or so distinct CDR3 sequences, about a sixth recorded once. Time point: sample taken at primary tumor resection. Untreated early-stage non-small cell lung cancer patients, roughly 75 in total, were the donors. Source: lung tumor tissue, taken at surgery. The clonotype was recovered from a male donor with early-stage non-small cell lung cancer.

In nucleotides, the CDR3 is TGCAGTGCCGCACAGGGAATGAACACCGGGGAGCTGTTTTTT. It translates to CSAAQGMNTGELFF. The rearrangement joins TRBV20-1 to TRBJ2-2; tentatively, D is TRBD1 (6 bases). This CDR3 has 14 residues. Germline lookup yields CDR1 DFQATT and CDR2 SNEGSKA (reference sequence). The germline V and J ends were trimmed by 6 bases and 1 base, with 12 bases remaining between them.